The source of this TCR beta chain is a study of blood T cell repertoires in COVID-19. Study overall: COVID-19 samples collected from the United States, Italy and Spain covered acute and convalescent phases. Nucleic acid was either cDNA or gDNA, and it came from T cells, B-cell-depleted T cells, or PBMCs.

V lost 1 base and J lost 7, with 20 bases in between. Germline-derived CDR1 and CDR2 are SGHTA and FQGNSA. CDR3 length: 17 amino acids. Authors' methods: The assay estimated nucleated cells by amplifying reference gene primers. The data were produced by immunoSEQ multiplex PCR, yet TCRdb's version contains in-frame clones alone and is incomplete. The DNA was the basis for D and trimming; V, J and clone size are from that table. The data show roughly 250,000 clones, 84% seen once. The source of this sequence is a human donor in a cohort sampled during active COVID-19. The V and J genes are TRBV7-2 and TRBJ1-5; D possibly corresponds to TRBD1 (6 bases). Sequencing was done on a sample of peripheral blood. The CDR3 DNA sequence: TGTGCCAGCAGCTTAGTTCCACCCGGGGGGCTTAACCAGCCCCAGCATTTT. This codes for CASSLVPPGGLNQPQHF.